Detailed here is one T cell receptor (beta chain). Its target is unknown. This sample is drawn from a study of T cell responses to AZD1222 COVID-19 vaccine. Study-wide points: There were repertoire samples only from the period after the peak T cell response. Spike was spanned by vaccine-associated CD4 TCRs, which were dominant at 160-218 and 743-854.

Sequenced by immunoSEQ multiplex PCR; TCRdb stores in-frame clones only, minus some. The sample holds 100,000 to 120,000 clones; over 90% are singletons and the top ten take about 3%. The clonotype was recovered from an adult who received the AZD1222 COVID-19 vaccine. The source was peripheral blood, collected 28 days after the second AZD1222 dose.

Here the CDR3 reads CASSGTTGSYSNQPQHF. The DNA of the CDR3 is TGTGCCAGCAGCGGTACGACAGGGTCATATAGCAATCAGCCCCAGCATTTT. The genes are TRBV5-5 and TRBJ1-5; 7 bases match TRBD1. The J segment lost 0 bases and the V segment lost 4 bases, leaving 10 bases of the junction unmatched. The CDR3 is made up of 17 amino acids. The germline V gene has CDR1 SGHKS and CDR2 YYEKEE (reference sequence).